One and the same sample provided the 32 T cell receptor beta chains below, sequenced in a study of CD8 T cells in Susac syndrome (dated by TCRdb to the late 2010s). The library was made by the immunoSEQ multiplex PCR assay. RNA was extracted with the RNeasy kit and 0.5 to 1 ug was reverse transcribed using random hexamers. The raw public data were reprocessed by TCRdb itself: fastp quality trimming at Q25, MiXCR clonotype calling, in-frame beta chains only. Each CDR3 protein gets just one entry, which takes the most common genes and DNA from the rows behind it. The sample table contains 65,000 to 85,000 distinct CDR3 sequences; only one count was recorded for roughly 92% of them. The ten largest clones add up to around 0.45% of the sample. Sequencing was done on a sample of CD8+ T cells from PBMCs. The origin of the receptors is a human donor with Susac syndrome.

The sample holds one count of this clonotype. V usage is TRBV3-1 and J usage is TRBJ1-4; D remains ambiguous. The V end was cut by 0 bases, the J end by 4 bases, with 15 bases between. This CDR3 region has 17 residues. Germline CDR1 LGHDT, CDR2 YNNKEL (reference sequence). The DNA of the CDR3 is TGTGCCAGCAGCCAAGAGCGGGCGGGCGGTCGTAATGAAAAACTGTTTTTT. Its translation is CASSQERAGGRNEKLFF.

This chain uses TRBV25-1 with TRBJ2-7; D is unresolved. Germline V CDR1 and CDR2: MGHDK, SYGVNS. This CDR3 is built from 13 residues. V lost 1 base to trimming and J lost 2 bases, with 6 bases between them. The CDR3 DNA reads TGTGCCAGCAGTGAATCAAGGGCCTACGAGCAGTACTTC. Translation gives CASSESRAYEQYF.

This chain joins TRBV5-6 and TRBJ2-1; possibly TRBD1 for D (6 bases). CDR3 size: 12 residues. CDR1 and CDR2 (germline): SGHDT, YYEEEE. V was shortened by 3 bases and J by 9 bases, with 10 bases between the two germline ends. This CDR3 reads CASSYRVGEQFF. The CDR3 bases are TGTGCCAGCAGCTACAGGGTGGGTGAGCAGTTCTTC.

This clonotype showed up just a few times. This rearrangement joins TRBV4-1 to TRBJ1-5, with D possibly TRBD1 on 5 matching bases. Trimming took 0 bases from V and 5 from J, leaving 11 bases between them. This CDR3 region has 15 residues. Germline V gene data show CDR1 as MGHRA and CDR2 as YSYEKL. The CDR3: CASSQDAGTYQPQHF. The CDR3 DNA is TGCGCCAGCAGCCAAGATGCGGGGACCTATCAGCCCCAGCATTTT.

J is TRBJ2-7 and V is TRBV6-6; 10 nucleotides match TRBD2. Germline CDR1 reads MNHNY; CDR2 reads SVGAGI (reference sequence). The ends lost 6 bases at V and 2 bases at J; junction bases unmatched: 4. This CDR3 spans 14 amino acids. The CDR3 sequence: CASRPLAGAYEQYF. DNA for the CDR3: TGTGCCAGCAGACCCCTAGCGGGGGCCTACGAGCAGTACTTC.

The chain is built from TRBV6-2 or TRBV6-3 and TRBJ1-2; no firm D call. This CDR3 spans 11 amino acids. With 4 bases removed from V and 4 bases from J, the gap between germline ends came to 4 bases. CDR1 and CDR2 from the germline V gene are MNHEY and SVGEGT. The CDR3, as DNA: TGTGCCAGCAGTTCTTTCTATGGCTACACCTTC. It translates to CASSSFYGYTF.

The gene calls are TRBV5-1 and TRBJ2-2; weak D call: TRBD1 (6 bases). Germline V gives CDR1 SGHRS, CDR2 YFSETQ. There are 15 residues in the CDR3. Trimming took off 2 bases at V and 5 bases at J, with 13 bases between the two ends. Written as DNA, the CDR3 is TGCGCCAGCAGCTTCATGGGGGCACGAACCGGGGAGCTGTTTTTT. Translation: CASSFMGARTGELFF.

The chain has TRBV29-1 and TRBJ1-1; the D is unclear. V was cut by 7 bases and J by 1 base, with 10 bases left in between. The CDR3 loop spans 12 amino acids. Looked up from germline, CDR1 is SQVTM and CDR2 is ANQGSEA. CDR3 nucleotides: TGCAGCGGGCGGGCAGAGAACACTGAAGCTTTCTTT. It is translated as CSGRAENTEAFF.

This clonotype was recorded once. The chain has TRBV3-1 and TRBJ1-1; D is unclear. The length of the CDR3 is 15 residues. The germline V gene encodes CDR1 LGHDT and CDR2 YNNKEL (reference sequence). Deletions cut 0 bases from V and 1 base from J, with 9 bases between. The CDR3 protein is CASSQESGRNTEAFF. The CDR3 coding sequence is TGTGCCAGCAGCCAAGAGTCAGGTAGGAACACTGAAGCTTTCTTT.

This clonotype occurred once. V and J are TRBV2 and TRBJ2-5; D possibly corresponds to TRBD1 (6 bases). Germline V CDR1 and CDR2: SNHLY, FYNNEI. Trimming took 3 bases from V and 4 from J, leaving 12 bases between them. There are 14 residues in the CDR3. CDR3 sequence (DNA): TGTGCCAGCAGTGAGTGGGGGCGCCGAGAGACCCAGTACTTC. Its translation: CASSEWGRRETQYF.

This rearrangement joins TRBV12-5 to TRBJ1-5; D remains unclear. Between the trimmed V and J ends, which lost 4 bases and 1 base, there was a span of 8 bases. This CDR3 comprises 14 residues. Germline lookup yields CDR1 LGHNT and CDR2 FRNRAP. The CDR3 sequence: CASGSPTSNQPQHF. The CDR3 DNA reads TGTGCTAGTGGTTCCCCAACAAGCAATCAGCCCCAGCATTTT.

This chain uses TRBV20-1 with TRBJ2-1; the D gene is possibly TRBD1 (7 bases). The CDR3 is 17 residues long. V lost 5 bases, J lost 4 bases, and 24 bases lay in between. The germline gives CDR1 DFQATT, CDR2 SNEGSKA (reference sequence). The CDR3 DNA sequence: TGCAGTGCTTCAGACAGGGTCACTAGCTCCATATACAATGAGCAGTTCTTC. Its protein product is CSASDRVTSSIYNEQFF.

The rearrangement links TRBV19 to TRBJ1-5; D perhaps matches TRBD1 (5 bases). CDR1 and CDR2 (germline): LNHDA, SQIVND (reference sequence). Trimming removed 1 base from V and 5 bases from J, with 12 bases in between. CDR3 size: 15 residues. This CDR3 reads CASSIALGPYQPQHF. The CDR3 bases are TGTGCCAGTAGTATAGCTTTGGGGCCCTATCAGCCCCAGCATTTT.

The chain joins TRBV6-5 to TRBJ2-3; 7 bases agree with TRBD2. The J segment lost 4 bases and the V segment lost 3 bases, leaving 7 bases of the junction unmatched. Per germline, CDR1 MNHEY and CDR2 SVGAGI. The CDR3 runs to 15 residues. The CDR3 region has the DNA TGTGCCAGCAGTTATGGGCGGGAGTGGGCAGATACGCAGTATTTT. The encoded protein is CASSYGREWADTQYF.

CDR3 DNA: TGTGCCACCAGCAGAGCGGACAGGGGTATATCTCAGCCCCAGCATTTT. It codes for CATSRADRGISQPQHF. The genes are TRBV15 and TRBJ1-5; 9 nucleotides match TRBD1. Germline V gene sequence: CDR1 LNHNV, CDR2 YYDKDF (reference sequence). V was pared by 1 base and J by 6 bases, with 7 bases of the junction left unmatched. This CDR3 is built from 16 residues.

This clonotype was picked up one time. The chain has TRBV20-1 and TRBJ2-2; D gene uncertain. Looked up from germline, CDR1 is DFQATT and CDR2 is SNEGSKA (reference sequence). This CDR3 has 14 residues. Deletions cut 3 bases from V and 2 bases from J, with 10 bases between. CDR3 DNA: TGCAGTGCTAGTCTTGGGGTAAACACCGGGGAGCTGTTTTTT. This encodes CSASLGVNTGELFF.

The V gene is TRBV27, the J gene TRBJ1-6; no clear D gene. The V gene lost 8 bases and the J gene lost 1 base, with 6 bases spanning the gap. This CDR3 has 13 amino acids. Germline V gene data show CDR1 as MNHEY and CDR2 as SMNVEV (reference sequence). CDR3 residues: CASGSSYNSPLHF. In nucleotides, the CDR3 is TGTGCCAGCGGGAGTTCCTATAATTCACCCCTCCACTTT.

About this clonotype: The germline gene is not matched at one end of the junction; a read error may be the cause. This rearrangement joins TRBV6-5 to TRBJ2-1, with TRBD2 matching 7 bases. CDR1 MNHEY and CDR2 SVGAGI come from the germline V gene. The CDR3 is 14 residues long. The CDR3 loop is CASSFSGSYNEQFF. CDR3 DNA sequence: TGTGCCAGCAGTTTTAGCGGGTCCTATAATGAGCAGTTCTTC.

This chain connects TRBV5-6 to TRBJ1-1, with 11 nucleotides matching TRBD1. Germline V lookup: CDR1 SGHDT, CDR2 YYEEEE. Trimming removed 4 bases from V and 3 bases from J; junction bases left unmatched: 23. The CDR3 sequence is 21 residues long. In DNA form, the CDR3 reads TGTGCCAGCAGCGGGAGGCCGGGACAGGGGGAAGGGCCAGGGGTGTACACTGAAGCTTTCTTT. Translating gives CASSGRPGQGEGPGVYTEAFF.

The DNA of the CDR3 is TGTGCCAGCAGCCCACCGGTGACAGGACGGGGAGATACGCAGTATTTT. It specifies CASSPPVTGRGDTQYF. V is TRBV5-4 and J is TRBJ2-3, with D possibly being TRBD1 (6 bases). The germline gives CDR1 SGHNT, CDR2 YYREEE (reference sequence). Trimming took off 4 bases at V and 5 bases at J, with 20 bases between the two ends. CDR3 length equals 16 residues.

The rearrangement joins TRBV19 to TRBJ2-2, with a possible D match to TRBD2 (5 bases). Trimming removed 7 bases at V and 4 bases at J, with 19 bases between. Germline V lookup: CDR1 LNHDA, CDR2 SQIVND (reference sequence). The CDR3 contains 16 residues. Written as DNA, the CDR3 is TGTGCCAGTACACTAGGCAGGCCCCCGGGCACCGGGGAGCTGTTTTTT. Encoded protein: CASTLGRPPGTGELFF. The full variable domain, its missing parts supplied by reference TRBV19 and TRBJ2-2, is DGGITQSPKYLFRKEGQNVTLSCEQNLNHDAMYWYRQDPGQGLRLIYYSQIVNDFQKGDIAEGYSVSREKKESFPLTVTSAQKNPTAFYLCASTLGRPPGTGELFFGEGSRLTVL.

This clonotype was counted between two and nine times. The CDR3 loop reads CASSPGTANTEAFF. The CDR3 DNA follows: TGTGCCAGCAGTCCCGGGACAGCGAACACTGAAGCTTTCTTT. The chain has TRBV12-3 or TRBV12-4 and TRBJ1-1; 7 bases are a match to TRBD1. The CDR3 contains 14 residues. The J segment lost 1 base and the V segment lost 5 bases, leaving 4 bases of the junction unmatched.

J is TRBJ2-5 and V is TRBV7-9; D is uncertain. From germline, CDR1 is SEHNR and CDR2 FQNEAQ (reference sequence). The CDR3 covers 13 residues. Trimming took 8 bases from V and 1 from J, leaving 11 bases between them. DNA of the CDR3: TGTGCCAGCCGCGGCAGCCTCCAAGAGACCCAGTACTTC. Translated: CASRGSLQETQYF.

The chain carries TRBV12-3 or TRBV12-4 and TRBJ2-7; possible D gene TRBD1, 5 bases. Deletions cut 5 bases from V and 0 bases from J, with 14 bases between. The CDR3 has 15 amino acids. The chain's CDR3 is CASSADRTLSYEQYF. CDR3 nucleotides: TGTGCCAGCAGTGCCGACAGAACCCTCTCCTACGAGCAGTACTTC.

The chain couples TRBV27 to TRBJ1-3, with 7 bases fitting TRBD1. CDR1 and CDR2 from the germline V gene are MNHEY and SMNVEV (reference sequence). The CDR3 loop spans 19 amino acids. V shed 5 bases, J shed 0 bases, and the junction held 16 bases outside the gene matches. CDR3 loop: CASSPKPPNRGSSGNTIYF. In DNA form, the CDR3 reads TGTGCCAGCAGTCCAAAACCCCCTAACAGGGGAAGCTCTGGAAACACCATATATTTT.

CDR3 bases: TGTGCCAGCAGCGGGACAGGCCGAGCTAACTATGGCTACACCTTC. The encoded protein is CASSGTGRANYGYTF. The chain is built from TRBV9 and TRBJ1-2; 7 bases are a match to TRBD1. V was pared by 3 bases and J by 0 bases, with 5 bases of the junction left unmatched. The germline V gene has CDR1 SGDLS and CDR2 YYNGEE. The CDR3 has 15 residues.

This clonotype was observed a single time. This chain connects TRBV6-2 or TRBV6-3 to TRBJ2-1; 7 bases agree with TRBD1. The J segment lost 9 bases and the V segment lost 6 bases, leaving 5 bases of the junction unmatched. Looked up from germline, CDR1 is MNHEY and CDR2 is SVGEGT. The CDR3 length is 12 residues. CDR3 DNA: TGTGCCAGCAGCGGCGGACAGGCTGAGCAGTTCTTC. This sequence encodes CASSGGQAEQFF.

This rearrangement joins TRBV9 to TRBJ2-2, with D unresolved. Looked up from germline, CDR1 is SGDLS and CDR2 is YYNGEE. The CDR3 has 13 residues. Trimming left V 0 bases short and J 8 bases short, with 8 bases between. CDR3 nucleotide sequence: TGTGCCAGCAGCGTAGGTAGTGTGGGGGAGCTGTTTTTT. Its protein product is CASSVGSVGELFF.

V usage is TRBV9 and J usage is TRBJ2-2; D is possibly TRBD1 (5 bases). V was cut by 0 bases and J by 6 bases, with 9 bases left in between. Germline loops: CDR1 SGDLS, CDR2 YYNGEE. The CDR3 loop spans 14 amino acids. The CDR3 sequence is CASSVEGEAGELFF. The CDR3 nucleotides are TGTGCCAGCAGCGTAGAAGGGGAAGCCGGGGAGCTGTTTTTT.

This clonotype was found once. V gene TRBV5-4 combines with J gene TRBJ1-4, with D unclear. V shed 1 base and J shed 0 bases, with 7 bases lying between them. Germline CDR1 reads SGHNT; CDR2 reads YYREEE (reference sequence). This CDR3 comprises 15 residues. The CDR3 region is CASSLSATTNEKLFF. CDR3 coding DNA: TGTGCCAGCAGCTTGTCAGCCACAACTAATGAAAAACTGTTTTTT.

J is TRBJ1-1 and V is TRBV7-9; 9 bases agree with TRBD1. This CDR3 comprises 15 residues. V was pared by 6 bases and J by 4 bases, with 9 bases of the junction left unmatched. Germline assignment: CDR1 SEHNR and CDR2 FQNEAQ (reference sequence). As DNA, the CDR3 is TGTGCCAGCAGTCCTACAGGGGGCTCGCGCACTGAAGCTTTCTTT. The encoded protein is CASSPTGGSRTEAFF.

This rearrangement joins TRBV19 to TRBJ2-2; 8 bases map to TRBD1. The CDR3 has 15 amino acids. The germline V gene encodes CDR1 LNHDA and CDR2 SQIVND (reference sequence). V gave up 4 bases and J gave up 4 bases; unmatched junction bases: 5. The CDR3 sequence is CASSRQGLGTGELFF. Here the CDR3 DNA reads TGTGCCAGTAGTAGACAGGGGTTGGGCACCGGGGAGCTGTTTTTT. The entire variable domain, with the rest obtained from reference TRBV19 and TRBJ2-2, is as follows: DGGITQSPKYLFRKEGQNVTLSCEQNLNHDAMYWYRQDPGQGLRLIYYSQIVNDFQKGDIAEGYSVSREKKESFPLTVTSAQKNPTAFYLCASSRQGLGTGELFFGEGSRLTVL.